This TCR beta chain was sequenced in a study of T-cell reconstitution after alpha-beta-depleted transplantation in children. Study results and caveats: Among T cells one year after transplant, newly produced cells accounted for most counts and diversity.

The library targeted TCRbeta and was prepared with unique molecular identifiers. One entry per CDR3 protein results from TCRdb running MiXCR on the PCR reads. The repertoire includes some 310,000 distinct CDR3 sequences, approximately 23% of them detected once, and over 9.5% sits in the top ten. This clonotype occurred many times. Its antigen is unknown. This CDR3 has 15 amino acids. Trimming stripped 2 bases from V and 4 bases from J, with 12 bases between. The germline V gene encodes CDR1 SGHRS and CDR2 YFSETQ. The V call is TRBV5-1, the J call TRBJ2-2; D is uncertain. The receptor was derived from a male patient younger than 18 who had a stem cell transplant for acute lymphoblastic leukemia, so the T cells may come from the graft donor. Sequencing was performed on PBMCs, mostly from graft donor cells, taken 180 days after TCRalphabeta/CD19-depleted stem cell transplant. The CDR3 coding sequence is TGCGCCAGCAGCTTAACTCCCAGATCCACCGGGGAGCTGTTTTTT. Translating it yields CASSLTPRSTGELFF.